The clone carrying this T cell receptor beta chain occurred a few times. The antigen remains unidentified. This entry comes from a study of identical twins. Study results and caveats: Twin-shared out-of-frame alpha sequences were enriched for low generation probability. With monozygotic twins, out-of-frame TCR alpha sharing exceeded what models estimated.

TCRdb used MiXCR to reprocess the 5' RACE reads, holding one entry per CDR3 protein. The sample has hundreds of thousands of distinct CDR3 sequences; over 9% are singletons. CDR3 length: 15 residues. The germline V gene has CDR1 SGDLS and CDR2 YYNGEE. The V end was cut by 0 bases, the J end by 0 bases, with 9 bases between. In addition, the sample was reused for a study of yellow fever vaccine responses in identical twins.

Sequencing input: PBMCs. The chain employs TRBV9 and TRBJ1-2; unclear D gene. This sequence was found in a woman aged 18 to 35 in good health. CDR3 nucleotides: TGTGCCAGCAGCGTAGTTCCAGGCACTAACTATGGCTACACCTTC. This sequence encodes CASSVVPGTNYGYTF.